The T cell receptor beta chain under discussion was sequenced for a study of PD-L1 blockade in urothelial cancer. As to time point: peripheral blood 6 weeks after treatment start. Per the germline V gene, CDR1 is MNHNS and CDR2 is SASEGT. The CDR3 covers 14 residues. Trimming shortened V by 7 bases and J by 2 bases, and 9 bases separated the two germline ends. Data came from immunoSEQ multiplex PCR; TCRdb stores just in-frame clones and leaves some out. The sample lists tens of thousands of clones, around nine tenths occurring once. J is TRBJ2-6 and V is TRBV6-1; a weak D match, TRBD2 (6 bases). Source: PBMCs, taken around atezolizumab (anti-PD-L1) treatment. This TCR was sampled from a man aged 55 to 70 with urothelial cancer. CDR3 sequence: CASTGGAGANVLTF. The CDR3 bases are TGTGCCAGCACTGGAGGGGCTGGGGCCAACGTCCTGACTTTC.